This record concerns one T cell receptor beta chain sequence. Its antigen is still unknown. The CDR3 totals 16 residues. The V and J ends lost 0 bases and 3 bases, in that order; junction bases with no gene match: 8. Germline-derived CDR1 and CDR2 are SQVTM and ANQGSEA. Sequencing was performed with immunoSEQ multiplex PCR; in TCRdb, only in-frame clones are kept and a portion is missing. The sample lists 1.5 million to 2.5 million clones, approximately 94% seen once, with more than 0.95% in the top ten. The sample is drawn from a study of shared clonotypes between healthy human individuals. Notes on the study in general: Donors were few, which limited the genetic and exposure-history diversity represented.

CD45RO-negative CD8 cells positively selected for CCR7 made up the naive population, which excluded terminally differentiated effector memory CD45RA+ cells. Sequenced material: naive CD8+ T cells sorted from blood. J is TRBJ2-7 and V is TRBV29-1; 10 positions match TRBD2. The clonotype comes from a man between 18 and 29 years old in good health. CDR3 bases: TGCAGCGTTGAAGAGAATATAGCGGGAGGCCGCTACGAGCAGTACTTC. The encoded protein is CSVEENIAGGRYEQYF.